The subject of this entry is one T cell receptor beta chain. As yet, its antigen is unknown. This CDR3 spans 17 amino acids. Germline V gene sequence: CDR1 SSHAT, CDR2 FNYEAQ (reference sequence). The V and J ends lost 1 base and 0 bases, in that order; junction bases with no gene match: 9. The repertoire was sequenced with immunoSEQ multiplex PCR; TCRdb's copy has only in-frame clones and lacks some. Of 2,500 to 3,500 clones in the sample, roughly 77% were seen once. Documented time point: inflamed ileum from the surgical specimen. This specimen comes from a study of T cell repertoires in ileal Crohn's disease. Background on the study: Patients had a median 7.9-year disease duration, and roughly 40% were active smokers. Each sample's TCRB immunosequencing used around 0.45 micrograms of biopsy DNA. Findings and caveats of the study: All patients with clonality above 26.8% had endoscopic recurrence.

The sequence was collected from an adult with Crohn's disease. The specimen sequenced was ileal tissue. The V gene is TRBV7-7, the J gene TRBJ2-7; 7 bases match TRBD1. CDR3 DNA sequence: TGTGCCAGCAGCTTAGACCCGGACAGGCCGCACTCCTACGAGCAGTACTTC. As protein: CASSLDPDRPHSYEQYF.